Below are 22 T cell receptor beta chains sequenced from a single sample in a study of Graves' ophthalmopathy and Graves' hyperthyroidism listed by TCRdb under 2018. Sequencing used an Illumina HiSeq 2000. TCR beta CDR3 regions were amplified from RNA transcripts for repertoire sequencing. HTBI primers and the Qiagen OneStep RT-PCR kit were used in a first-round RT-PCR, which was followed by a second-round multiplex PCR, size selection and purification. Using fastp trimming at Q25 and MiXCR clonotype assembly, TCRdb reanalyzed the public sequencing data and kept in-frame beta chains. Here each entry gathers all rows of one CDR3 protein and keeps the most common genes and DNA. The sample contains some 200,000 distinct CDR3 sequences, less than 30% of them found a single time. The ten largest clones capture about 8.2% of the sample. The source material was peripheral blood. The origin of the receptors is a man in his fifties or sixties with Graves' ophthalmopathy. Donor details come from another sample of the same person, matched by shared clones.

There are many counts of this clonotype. CDR3 in amino acids: CASRPQGSNTEAFF. The CDR3 DNA reads as TGTGCCAGCAGACCACAGGGATCGAACACTGAAGCTTTCTTT. This chain links TRBV12-3 or TRBV12-4 with TRBJ1-1, with D possibly TRBD1 on 6 matching bases. Trimming took 6 bases from V and 1 from J, leaving 12 bases between them. This CDR3 has 14 residues.

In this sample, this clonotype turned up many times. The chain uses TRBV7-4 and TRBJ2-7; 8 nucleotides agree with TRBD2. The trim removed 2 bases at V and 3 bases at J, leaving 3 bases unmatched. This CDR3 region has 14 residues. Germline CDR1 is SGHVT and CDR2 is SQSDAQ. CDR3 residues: CASSLRLAYYEQYF. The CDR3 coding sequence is TGTGCCAGCAGCTTACGACTAGCGTACTACGAGCAGTACTTC.

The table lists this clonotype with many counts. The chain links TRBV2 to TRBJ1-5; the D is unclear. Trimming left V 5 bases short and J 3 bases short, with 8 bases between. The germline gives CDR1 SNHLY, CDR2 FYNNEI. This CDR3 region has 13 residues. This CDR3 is CASSYPANQPQHF. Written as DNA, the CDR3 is TGTGCCAGCAGTTATCCAGCCAATCAGCCCCAGCATTTT.

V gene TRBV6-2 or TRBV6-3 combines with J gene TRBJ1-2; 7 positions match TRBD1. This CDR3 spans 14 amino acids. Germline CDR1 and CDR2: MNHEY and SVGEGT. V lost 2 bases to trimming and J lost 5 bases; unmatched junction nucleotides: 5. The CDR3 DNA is TGTGCCAGCAGTTACGAGGGCAGGGGGTATGGCTACACCTTC. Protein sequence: CASSYEGRGYGYTF.

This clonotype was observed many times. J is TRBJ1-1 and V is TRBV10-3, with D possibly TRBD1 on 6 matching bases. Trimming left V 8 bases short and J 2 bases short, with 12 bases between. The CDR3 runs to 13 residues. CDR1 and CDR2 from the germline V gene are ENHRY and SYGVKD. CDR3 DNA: TGTGCCATCGGGGGCGCGGTCAACACTGAAGCTTTCTTT. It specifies CAIGGAVNTEAFF.

CDR3 protein: CSASGRAPDTQYF. The CDR3 DNA is TGCAGTGCTAGCGGGAGGGCCCCAGATACGCAGTATTTT. This chain links TRBV20-1 with TRBJ2-3; 8 bases map to TRBD2. CDR1 and CDR2 from the germline V gene are DFQATT and SNEGSKA (reference sequence). Losses at the gene ends were 3 bases for V and 4 bases for J; bases not matched to a gene: 3. The CDR3 runs to 13 residues.

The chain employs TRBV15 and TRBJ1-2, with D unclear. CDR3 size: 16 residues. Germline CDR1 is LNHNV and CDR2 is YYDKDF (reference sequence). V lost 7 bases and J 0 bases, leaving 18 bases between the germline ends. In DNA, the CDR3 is TGTGCCACCATCAAGGATCGGAAAGAAGCTAACTATGGCTACACCTTC. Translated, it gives CATIKDRKEANYGYTF.

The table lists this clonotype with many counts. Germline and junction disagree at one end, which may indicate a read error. The CDR3 DNA reads as TGTGCCAGCAGTCGCTACACCAGTTACCAAGAGACCCTGTACTTC. It translates to CASSRYTSYQETLYF. The chain joins TRBV6-2 or TRBV6-3 to TRBJ2-5; D remains ambiguous. CDR1 is MNHEY and CDR2 is SVGEGT in the germline V gene. CDR3 length equals 15 residues.

The CDR3 sequence is CASRKPGISSFHEQYF. The CDR3, as DNA: TGTGCCAGCAGGAAACCGGGTATTTCTTCCTTCCACGAGCAGTACTTC. The chain combines TRBV27 with TRBJ2-7; D gene unclear. This CDR3 comprises 16 residues. Between the trimmed V and J ends, which lost 6 bases and 5 bases, there was a span of 23 bases. Germline V CDR1 and CDR2: MNHEY, SMNVEV (reference sequence).

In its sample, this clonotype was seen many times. CDR3 in DNA: TGTGCCAGCAGGTCCAACAGTGACTATGGCTACACCTTC. Residues: CASRSNSDYGYTF. The rearrangement joins TRBV2 to TRBJ1-2; no firm D call. CDR1 and CDR2 from the germline V gene are SNHLY and FYNNEI. There are 13 residues in the CDR3. Trimming removed 6 bases from V and 3 bases from J, with 11 bases in between.

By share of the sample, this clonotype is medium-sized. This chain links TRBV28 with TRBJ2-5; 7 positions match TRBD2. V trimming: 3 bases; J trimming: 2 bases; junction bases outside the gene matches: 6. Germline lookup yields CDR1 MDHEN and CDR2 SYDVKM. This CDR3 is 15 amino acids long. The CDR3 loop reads CASSFPSGEQETQYF. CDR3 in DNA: TGTGCCAGCAGTTTTCCTAGCGGAGAGCAAGAGACCCAGTACTTC.

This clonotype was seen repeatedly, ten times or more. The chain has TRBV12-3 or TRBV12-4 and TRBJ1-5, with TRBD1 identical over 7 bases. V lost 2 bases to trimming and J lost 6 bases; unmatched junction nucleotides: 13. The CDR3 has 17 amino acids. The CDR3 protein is CASSLRATGEWSQPQHF. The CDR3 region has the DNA TGTGCCAGCAGTTTAAGGGCCACAGGGGAATGGAGTCAGCCCCAGCATTTT.

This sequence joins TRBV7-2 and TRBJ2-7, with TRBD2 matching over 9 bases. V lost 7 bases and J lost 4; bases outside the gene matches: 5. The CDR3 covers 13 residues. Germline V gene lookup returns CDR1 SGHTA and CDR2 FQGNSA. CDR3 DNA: TGTGCCAGCACCGATAGCGGGAGTTACGAGCAGTACTTC. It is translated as CASTDSGSYEQYF.

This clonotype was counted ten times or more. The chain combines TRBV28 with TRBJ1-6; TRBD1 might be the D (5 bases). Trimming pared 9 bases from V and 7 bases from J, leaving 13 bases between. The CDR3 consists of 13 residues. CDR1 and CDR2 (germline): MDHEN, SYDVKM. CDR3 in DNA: TGTGCCAGTATGGGACGGCTGAATTCACCCCTCCACTTT. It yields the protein CASMGRLNSPLHF.

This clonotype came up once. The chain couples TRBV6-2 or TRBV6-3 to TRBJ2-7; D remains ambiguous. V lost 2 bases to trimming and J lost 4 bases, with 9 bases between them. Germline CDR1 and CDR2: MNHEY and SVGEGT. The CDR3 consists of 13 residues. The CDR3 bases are TGTGCCAGCAGTTACAAATACCCATACGAGCAGTACTTC. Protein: CASSYKYPYEQYF.

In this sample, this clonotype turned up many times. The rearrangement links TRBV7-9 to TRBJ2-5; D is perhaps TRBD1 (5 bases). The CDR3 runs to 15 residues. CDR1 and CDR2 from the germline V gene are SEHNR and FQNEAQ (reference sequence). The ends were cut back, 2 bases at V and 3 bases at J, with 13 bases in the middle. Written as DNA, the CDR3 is TGTGCCAGCAGCTTATTCTGGGGCCTTGAAGAGACCCAGTACTTC. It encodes CASSLFWGLEETQYF.

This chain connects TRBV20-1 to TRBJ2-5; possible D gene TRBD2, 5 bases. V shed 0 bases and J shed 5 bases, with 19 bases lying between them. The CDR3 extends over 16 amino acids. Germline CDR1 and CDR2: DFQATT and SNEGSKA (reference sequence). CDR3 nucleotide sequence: TGCAGTGCTAGAGAGTTCAGGACTCCCCTGGGGGAGACCCAGTACTTC. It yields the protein CSAREFRTPLGETQYF.

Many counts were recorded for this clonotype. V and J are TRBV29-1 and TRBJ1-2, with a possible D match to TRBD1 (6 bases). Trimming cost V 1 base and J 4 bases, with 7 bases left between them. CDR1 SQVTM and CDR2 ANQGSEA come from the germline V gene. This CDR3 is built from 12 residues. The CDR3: CSVEGGGYGYTF. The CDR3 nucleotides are TGCAGCGTTGAAGGAGGGGGCTATGGCTACACCTTC.

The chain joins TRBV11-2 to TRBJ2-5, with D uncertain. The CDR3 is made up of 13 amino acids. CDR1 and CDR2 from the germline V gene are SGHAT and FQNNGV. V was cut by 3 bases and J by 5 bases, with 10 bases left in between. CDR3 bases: TGTGCCAGCAGCTTGGGCCTTACGGAGACCCAGTACTTC. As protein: CASSLGLTETQYF.

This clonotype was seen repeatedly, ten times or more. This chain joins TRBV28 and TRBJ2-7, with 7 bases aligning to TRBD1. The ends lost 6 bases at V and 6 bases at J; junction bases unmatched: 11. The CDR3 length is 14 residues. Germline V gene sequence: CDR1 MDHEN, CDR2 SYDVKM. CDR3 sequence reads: CASREARGLGEQYF. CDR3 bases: TGTGCCAGCAGGGAAGCGAGGGGGCTGGGCGAGCAGTACTTC.

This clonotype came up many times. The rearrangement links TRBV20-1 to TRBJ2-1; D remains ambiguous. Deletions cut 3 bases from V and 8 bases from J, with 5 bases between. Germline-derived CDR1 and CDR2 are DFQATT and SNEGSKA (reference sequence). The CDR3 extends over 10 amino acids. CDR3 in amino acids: CSASAHEQFF. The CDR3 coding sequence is TGCAGTGCTAGTGCGCATGAGCAGTTCTTC.

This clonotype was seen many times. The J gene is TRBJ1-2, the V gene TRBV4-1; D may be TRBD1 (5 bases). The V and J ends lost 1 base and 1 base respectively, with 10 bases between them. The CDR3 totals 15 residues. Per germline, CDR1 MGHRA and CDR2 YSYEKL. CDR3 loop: CASSQGTGLNYGYTF. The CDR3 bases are TGCGCCAGCAGCCAAGGGACGGGACTTAACTATGGCTACACCTTC.